This T cell receptor beta chain was observed in a study of T cell responses to AZD1222 COVID-19 vaccine. The study's findings and limits: Only after the peak T cell response were repertoires sampled.

Worth noting for this clone: Its antigen is as yet unknown.

The length of the CDR3 is 19 residues. CDR1 SGHTA and CDR2 FQGTGA come from the germline V gene. After removal of 4 bases from V and 5 bases from J, the junction contained 19 bases not matched to a gene. Using immunoSEQ multiplex PCR, the repertoire was profiled, and TCRdb retains in-frame clones only, with some absent. The sample records 130,000 or so clones, about 86% being singletons. Sequences were derived from peripheral blood, sampled on day 0 of AZD1222 vaccination. This sequence was found in an adult in good health. The J gene is TRBJ1-1, the V gene TRBV7-3; 10 positions match TRBD1. The CDR3 DNA sequence: TGTGCCAGCAGCTCACCGTGGGACAGGGGTAGTATAGGGCGGACTGAAGCTTTCTTT. This translates into CASSSPWDRGSIGRTEAFF. The complete variable domain, with remaining parts taken from reference TRBV7-3 and TRBJ1-1, reads GAGVSQTPSNKVTEKGKYVELRCDPISGHTALYWYRQSLGQGPEFLIYFQGTGAADDSGLPNDRFFAVRPEGSVSTLKIQRTERGDSAVYLCASSSPWDRGSIGRTEAFFGQGTRLTVV.